This entry features one T cell receptor (beta chain) sequence. This sample was included in a study of cytotoxic CD8 clonotypes in ibrutinib-treated CLL. Looking at the study overall: Response samples were drawn at a median of around 11 months of treatment, range 6 to 36. Each sample contained, on average, about 250,000 productive templates and nearly 95,000 productive rearrangements.

Clones were sequenced by immunoSEQ multiplex PCR, and TCRdb holds only the in-frame ones, with some missing. The table lists around 200,000 clones, 70% of them singletons, with 5.9% in the top ten. The germline CDR1 and CDR2 sequences are LNHDA and SQIVND (reference sequence). This CDR3 comprises 15 residues. Trimming removed 1 base from V and 6 bases from J, with 10 bases in between. The source of around 1.8 micrograms of genomic DNA for TCR beta libraries was cryopreserved PBMCs. This clonotype originated in a human donor with chronic lymphocytic leukemia. V usage is TRBV19 and J usage is TRBJ1-6; possibly TRBD1 for D (5 bases). The source was PBMCs, collected after 12 months of ibrutinib treatment. CDR3 nucleotide sequence: TGTGCCAGTAGTATAGGCGGCAGGGTTAATTCACCCCTCCACTTT. Its translation is CASSIGGRVNSPLHF.